The rows below give T cell receptor beta chains drawn from one sample of a study of blood T cell repertoires in COVID-19. Sequenced by immunoSEQ multiplex PCR; TCRdb stores in-frame clones only, minus some. In the table there are 250,000 to 350,000 clones, 70% to 90% of which are singletons. Specimen: peripheral blood. These receptors were obtained from a woman in her fifties or sixties with acute or convalescent COVID-19. The CDR3 runs from the conserved cysteine through the conserved F or W. The D gene is left open where the match is weak.

J gene,D gene,V gene,CDR3 DNA,CDR3 protein
TRBJ2-7,TRBD2,TRBV15,TGTGCCACCAGCCGCCGACTAGCGGGCGGAATTGGCGAGCAGTACTTC,CATSRRLAGGIGEQYF
TRBJ1-1,TRBD1,TRBV5-1,TGCGCCAGTCGACAGGGTCAGAACACTGAAGCTTTCTTT,CASRQGQNTEAFF
TRBJ1-2,TRBD1,TRBV18,TGTGCCAGCTCACCGGCGTCACAGGGGGATGGCTACACCTTC,CASSPASQGDGYTF
TRBJ2-2,TRBD1,TRBV27,TGTGCCAGCAGTTTTCTCCCGGGACAGATAAACACCGGGGAGCTGTTTTTT,CASSFLPGQINTGELFF
TRBJ1-6,NA,TRBV4-3,TGCGCCAGCAGCCCTACTATCAATTCACCCCTCCACTTT,CASSPTINSPLHF
TRBJ2-5,NA,TRBV6-2/TRBV6-3,TGTGCCAGCAGTTACTCATATACTAGGGGGCAAGAGACCCAGTACTTC,CASSYSYTRGQETQYF
TRBJ1-5,NA,TRBV7-2,TGTGCCAGCAGTTTACAGGGAAATCAGCCCCAGCATTTT,CASSLQGNQPQHF
TRBJ2-5,NA,TRBV19,TGTGCCAGTAGTGAGGACACCCGCGGGACCCAGTACTTC,CASSEDTRGTQYF
TRBJ1-1,NA,TRBV3-1/TRBV3-2,TGTGCCAGCAGCCCTAACCGGAACACTGAAGCTTTCTTT,CASSPNRNTEAFF
TRBJ2-5,NA,TRBV7-2,TGTGCCAGCAGCCGCGGACGGGGAGAGACCCAGTACTTC,CASSRGRGETQYF
TRBJ1-1,NA,TRBV2,TGTGCCAGCAGTCGGACAGTTGTACCTGAAGCTTTCTTT,CASSRTVVPEAFF